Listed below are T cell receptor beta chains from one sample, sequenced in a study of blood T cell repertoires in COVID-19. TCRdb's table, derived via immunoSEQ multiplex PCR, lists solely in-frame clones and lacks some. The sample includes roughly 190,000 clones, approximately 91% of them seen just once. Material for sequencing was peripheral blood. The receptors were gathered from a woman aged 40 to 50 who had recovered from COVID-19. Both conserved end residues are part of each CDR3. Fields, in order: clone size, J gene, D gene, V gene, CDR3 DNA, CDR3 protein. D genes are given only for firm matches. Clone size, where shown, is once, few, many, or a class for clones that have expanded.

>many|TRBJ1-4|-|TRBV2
TGTGCCAGCAGTGTCTCGGCGGGAGAAAAACTGTTTTTT
CASSVSAGEKLFF
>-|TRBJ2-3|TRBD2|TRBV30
TGTGCCTGGACGACCGGGACTAGCGGAGTCACAGATACGCAGTATTTT
CAWTTGTSGVTDTQYF
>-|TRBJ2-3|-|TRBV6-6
TGTGCCAGCACCTACGGGAGTACAGATACGCAGTATTTT
CASTYGSTDTQYF
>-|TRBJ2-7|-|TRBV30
TGTGCCTGGAGCTCGGGTTACGAGCAGTACTTC
CAWSSGYEQYF
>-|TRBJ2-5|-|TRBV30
TGTGCCTGGTCAACAGGAGTGTACCAAGAGACCCAGTACTTC
CAWSTGVYQETQYF
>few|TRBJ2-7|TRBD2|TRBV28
TGTGCCAGCAGTTTATGGGGCGGGAGCTCCTACGAGCAGTACTTC
CASSLWGGSSYEQYF
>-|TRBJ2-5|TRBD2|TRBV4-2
TGTGCCAGCAGCCAAGAAAATTCACTAGCGGGTCGGGAGACCCAGTACTTC
CASSQENSLAGRETQYF
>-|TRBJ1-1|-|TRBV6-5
TGTGCCAGCAGTTACTCGACCAGACAGAACACTGAAGCTTTCTTT
CASSYSTRQNTEAFF
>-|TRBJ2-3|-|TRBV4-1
TGCGCCAGCAGCCAAGATGGTAGCGTGAGCACAGATACGCAGTATTTT
CASSQDGSVSTDTQYF
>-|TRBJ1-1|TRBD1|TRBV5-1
TGCGCCAGCAGCTTACAGACAGGGGGCACTGAAGCTTTCTTT
CASSLQTGGTEAFF
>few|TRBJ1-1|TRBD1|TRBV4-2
TGTGCCAGCAGCGCTAGCTACAGGGGGCGGCGGAACACTGAAGCTTTCTTT
CASSASYRGRRNTEAFF
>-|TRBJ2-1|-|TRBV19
TGTGCCAGTAGCCCGAGGGGGCTAGCGTCCGGTGGTGAGCAGTTCTTC
CASSPRGLASGGEQFF
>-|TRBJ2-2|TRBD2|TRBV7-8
TGTGCCAGCAGCCAAAGTACGGGAGGCAGGACCGGGGAGCTGTTTTTT
CASSQSTGGRTGELFF
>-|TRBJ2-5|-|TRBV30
TGTGCCCAAACTAGCTATAGCGAGACCCAGTACTTC
CAQTSYSETQYF
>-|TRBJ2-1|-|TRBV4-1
TGCGCCAGCAGCCCGGGGTTACTTGACAATGAGCAGTTCTTC
CASSPGLLDNEQFF
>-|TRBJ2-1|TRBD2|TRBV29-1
TGCAGCGCCAGCGGGAGGGCCTACCATGACGAGCAGTTCTTC
CSASGRAYHDEQFF
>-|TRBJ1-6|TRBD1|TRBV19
TGTGCCAGTAGTATTGGCAACAGGGGAAATTCACCCCTCCACTTT
CASSIGNRGNSPLHF
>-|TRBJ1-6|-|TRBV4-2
TGTGCCAGCAGCCAAGTGGTCGCTAGGGCAGGGGACCTTAAAAATTCACCCCTCCACTTT
CASSQVVARAGDLKNSPLHF
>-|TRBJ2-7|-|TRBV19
TGTGCCAGTAGTCATAGCTCCTACGAGCAGTACTTC
CASSHSSYEQYF
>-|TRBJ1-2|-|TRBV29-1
TGCAGCGTTGATTCTCTCTATGGCTACACCTTC
CSVDSLYGYTF
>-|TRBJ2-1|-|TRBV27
TGTGCCAGCAGTTCCCTCTGGGAGAGCGGCCTCTACAATGAGCAGTTCTTC
CASSSLWESGLYNEQFF
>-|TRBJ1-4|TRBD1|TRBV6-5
TGTGCCAGCAGACTACCGGGACAGGGGGTTGAAAAACTGTTTTTT
CASRLPGQGVEKLFF
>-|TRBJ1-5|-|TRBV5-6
TGTGCCAGCAGCTTGGCGACAGTTGGGCAGCCCCAGCATTTT
CASSLATVGQPQHF
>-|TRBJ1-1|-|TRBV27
TGTGCCAGCAGCTGGGGGGGCACTGAAGCTTTCTTT
CASSWGGTEAFF
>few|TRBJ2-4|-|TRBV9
TGTGCCAGCAGCGGAGGGGGTTTTGACATTCAGTACTTC
CASSGGGFDIQYF
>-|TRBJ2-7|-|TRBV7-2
TGTGCCACCAAATCGGGACATCATACCTACGAGCAGTACTTC
CATKSGHHTYEQYF
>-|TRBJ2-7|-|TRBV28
TGTGCCAGCAGGAGAGTTCAAGCGGGCTCCTACGAGCAGTACTTC
CASRRVQAGSYEQYF
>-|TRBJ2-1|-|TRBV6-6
TGTGCCAGCAGTTACGACAGGAGCTCCTACAATGAGCAGTTCTTC
CASSYDRSSYNEQFF
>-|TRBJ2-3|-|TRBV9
TGTGCCAGCAGCGGACCGGGGGATACGCAGTATTTT
CASSGPGDTQYF
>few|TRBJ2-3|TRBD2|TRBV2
TGTGCCAGCAGACCAATCTTACTAGCGGACAATGTCACAGATACGCAGTATTTT
CASRPILLADNVTDTQYF
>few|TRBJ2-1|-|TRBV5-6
TGTGCCAGCAGCTTGGGACAGCTCTCCTACAATGAGCAGTTCTTC
CASSLGQLSYNEQFF
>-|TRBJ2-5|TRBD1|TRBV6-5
TGTGCCAGCAGCGACGGACAGGGGGGACGAGAGACCCAGTACTTC
CASSDGQGGRETQYF